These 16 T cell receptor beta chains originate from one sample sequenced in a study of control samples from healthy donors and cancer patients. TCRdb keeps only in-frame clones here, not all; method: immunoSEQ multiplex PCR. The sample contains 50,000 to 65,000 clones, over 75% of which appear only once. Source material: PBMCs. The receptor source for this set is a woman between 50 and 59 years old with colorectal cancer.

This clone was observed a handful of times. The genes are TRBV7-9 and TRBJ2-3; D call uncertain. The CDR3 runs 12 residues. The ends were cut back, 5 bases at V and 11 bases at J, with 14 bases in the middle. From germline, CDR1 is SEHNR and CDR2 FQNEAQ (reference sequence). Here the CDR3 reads CASSLDRNRQYF. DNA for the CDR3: TGTGCCAGCAGCCTCGACCGAAACAGGCAGTATTTT. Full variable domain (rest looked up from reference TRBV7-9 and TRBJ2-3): DTGVSQNPRHKITKRGQNVTFRCDPISEHNRLYWYRQTLGQGPEFLTYFQNEAQLEKSRLLSDRFSAERPKGSFSTLEIQRTEQGDSAMYLCASSLDRNRQYFGPGTRLTVL.

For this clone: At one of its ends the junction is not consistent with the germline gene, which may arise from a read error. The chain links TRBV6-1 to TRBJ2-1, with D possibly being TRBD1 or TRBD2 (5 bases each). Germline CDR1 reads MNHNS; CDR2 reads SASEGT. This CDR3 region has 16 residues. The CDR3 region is CASSQAGTVSYNEQFF. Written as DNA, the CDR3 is TGTGCCAGCAGTCAAGCCGGGACGGTATCCTACAATGAGCAGTTCTTC.

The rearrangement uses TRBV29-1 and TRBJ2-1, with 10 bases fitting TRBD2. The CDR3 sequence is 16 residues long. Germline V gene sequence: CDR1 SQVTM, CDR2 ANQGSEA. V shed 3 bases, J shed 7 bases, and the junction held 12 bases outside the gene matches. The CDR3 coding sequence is TGCAGCGTTGACGTTGGCGGGAGCGGGGGGGCGAATGAGCAGTTCTTC. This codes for CSVDVGGSGGANEQFF.

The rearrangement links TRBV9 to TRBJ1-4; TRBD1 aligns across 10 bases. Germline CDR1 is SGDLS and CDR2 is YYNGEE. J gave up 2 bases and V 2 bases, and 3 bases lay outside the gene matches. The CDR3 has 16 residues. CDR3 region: CASSVTGGQTNEKLFF. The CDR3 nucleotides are TGTGCCAGCAGCGTGACAGGGGGCCAGACTAATGAAAAACTGTTTTTT.

The CDR3: CASSAQLAGGKQFF. The CDR3 DNA follows: TGTGCCAGCAGCGCACAACTAGCGGGGGGTAAGCAGTTCTTC. The genes are TRBV6-5 and TRBJ2-1; 12 bases fit TRBD2. CDR3 length equals 14 residues. The V and J ends lost 6 bases and 11 bases, in that order; junction bases with no gene match: 8. The germline V gene encodes CDR1 MNHEY and CDR2 SVGAGI.

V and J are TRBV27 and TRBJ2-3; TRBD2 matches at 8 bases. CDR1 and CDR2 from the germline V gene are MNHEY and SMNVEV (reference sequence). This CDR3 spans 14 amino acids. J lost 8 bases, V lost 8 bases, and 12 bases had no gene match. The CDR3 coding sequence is TGTGCCAGCGGTGTTTTAGCGGGACGGACTACGCAGTATTTT. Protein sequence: CASGVLAGRTTQYF.

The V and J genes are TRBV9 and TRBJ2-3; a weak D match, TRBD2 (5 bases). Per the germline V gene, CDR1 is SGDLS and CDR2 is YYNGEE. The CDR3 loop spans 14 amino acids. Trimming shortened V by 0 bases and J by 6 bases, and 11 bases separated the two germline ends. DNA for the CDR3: TGTGCCAGCAGCGTAGTAACAAGAGGGGATACGCAGTATTTT. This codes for CASSVVTRGDTQYF.

The CDR3 loop reads CASGLRRGSTDTQYF. The CDR3 nucleotides are TGCGCCAGCGGATTGAGGCGCGGGAGCACAGATACGCAGTATTTT. V is TRBV5-1 and J is TRBJ2-3, with D perhaps matching TRBD2 (5 bases). The CDR3 extends over 15 amino acids. The V gene lost 7 bases and the J gene lost 0 bases, with 15 bases spanning the gap. Germline lookup yields CDR1 SGHRS and CDR2 YFSETQ. Drawing the rest from reference TRBV5-1 and TRBJ2-3, the complete variable domain is KAGVTQTPRYLIKTRGQQVTLSCSPISGHRSVSWYQQTPGQGLQFLFEYFSETQRNKGNFPGRFSGRQFSNSRSEMNVSTLELGDSALYLCASGLRRGSTDTQYFGPGTRLTVL.

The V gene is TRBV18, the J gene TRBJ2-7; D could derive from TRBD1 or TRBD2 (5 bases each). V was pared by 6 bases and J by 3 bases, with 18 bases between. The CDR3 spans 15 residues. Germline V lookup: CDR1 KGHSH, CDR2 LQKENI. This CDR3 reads CASSALGPPDYEQYF. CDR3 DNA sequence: TGTGCCAGCTCCGCATTGGGACCCCCTGACTACGAGCAGTACTTC.

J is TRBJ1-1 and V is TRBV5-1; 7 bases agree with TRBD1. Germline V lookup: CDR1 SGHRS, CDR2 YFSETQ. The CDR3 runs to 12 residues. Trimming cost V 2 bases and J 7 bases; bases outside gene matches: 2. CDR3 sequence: CASSFRDSEAFF. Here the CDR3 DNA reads TGCGCCAGCAGCTTCCGGGACAGTGAAGCTTTCTTT.

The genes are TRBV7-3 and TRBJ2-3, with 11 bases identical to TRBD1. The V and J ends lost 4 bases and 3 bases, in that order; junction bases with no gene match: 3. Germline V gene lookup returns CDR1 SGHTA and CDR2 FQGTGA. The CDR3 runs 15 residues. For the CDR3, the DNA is TGTGCCAGCAGCTCTGGACAGGGGGCGACAGATACGCAGTATTTT. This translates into CASSSGQGATDTQYF.

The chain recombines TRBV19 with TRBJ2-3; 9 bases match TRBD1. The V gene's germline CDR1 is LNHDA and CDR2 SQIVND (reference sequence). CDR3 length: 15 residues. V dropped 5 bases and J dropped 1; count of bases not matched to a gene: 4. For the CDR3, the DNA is TGTGCCAGTAGTCCCCGGACAGGGGGCACAGATACGCAGTATTTT. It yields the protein CASSPRTGGTDTQYF. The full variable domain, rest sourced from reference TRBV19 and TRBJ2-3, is DGGITQSPKYLFRKEGQNVTLSCEQNLNHDAMYWYRQDPGQGLRLIYYSQIVNDFQKGDIAEGYSVSREKKESFPLTVTSAQKNPTAFYLCASSPRTGGTDTQYFGPGTRLTVL.

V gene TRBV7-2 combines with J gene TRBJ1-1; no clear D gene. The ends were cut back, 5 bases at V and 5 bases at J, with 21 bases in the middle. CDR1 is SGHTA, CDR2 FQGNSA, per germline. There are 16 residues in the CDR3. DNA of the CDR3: TGTGCCAGCAGCACACCTTACTTGGAGGTAGGGACTGAAGCTTTCTTT. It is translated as CASSTPYLEVGTEAFF.

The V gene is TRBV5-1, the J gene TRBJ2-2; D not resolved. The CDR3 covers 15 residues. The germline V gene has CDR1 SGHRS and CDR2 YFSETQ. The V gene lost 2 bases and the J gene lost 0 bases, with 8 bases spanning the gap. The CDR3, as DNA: TGCGCCAGCAGCTTTGGCGCCACGAACACCGGGGAGCTGTTTTTT. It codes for CASSFGATNTGELFF.

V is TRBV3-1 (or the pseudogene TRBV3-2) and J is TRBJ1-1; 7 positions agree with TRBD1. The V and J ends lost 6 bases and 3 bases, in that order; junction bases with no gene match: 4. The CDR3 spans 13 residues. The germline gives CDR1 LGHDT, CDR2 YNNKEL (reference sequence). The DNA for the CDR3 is TGTGCCAGCAGGGGGACAGCAGACACTGAAGCTTTCTTT. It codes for CASRGTADTEAFF.

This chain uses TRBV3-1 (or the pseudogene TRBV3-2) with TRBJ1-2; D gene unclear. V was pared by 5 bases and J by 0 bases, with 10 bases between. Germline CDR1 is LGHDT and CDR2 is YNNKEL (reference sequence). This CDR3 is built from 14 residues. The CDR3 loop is CASSITVSNYGYTF. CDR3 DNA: TGTGCCAGCAGCATTACAGTCTCTAACTATGGCTACACCTTC.